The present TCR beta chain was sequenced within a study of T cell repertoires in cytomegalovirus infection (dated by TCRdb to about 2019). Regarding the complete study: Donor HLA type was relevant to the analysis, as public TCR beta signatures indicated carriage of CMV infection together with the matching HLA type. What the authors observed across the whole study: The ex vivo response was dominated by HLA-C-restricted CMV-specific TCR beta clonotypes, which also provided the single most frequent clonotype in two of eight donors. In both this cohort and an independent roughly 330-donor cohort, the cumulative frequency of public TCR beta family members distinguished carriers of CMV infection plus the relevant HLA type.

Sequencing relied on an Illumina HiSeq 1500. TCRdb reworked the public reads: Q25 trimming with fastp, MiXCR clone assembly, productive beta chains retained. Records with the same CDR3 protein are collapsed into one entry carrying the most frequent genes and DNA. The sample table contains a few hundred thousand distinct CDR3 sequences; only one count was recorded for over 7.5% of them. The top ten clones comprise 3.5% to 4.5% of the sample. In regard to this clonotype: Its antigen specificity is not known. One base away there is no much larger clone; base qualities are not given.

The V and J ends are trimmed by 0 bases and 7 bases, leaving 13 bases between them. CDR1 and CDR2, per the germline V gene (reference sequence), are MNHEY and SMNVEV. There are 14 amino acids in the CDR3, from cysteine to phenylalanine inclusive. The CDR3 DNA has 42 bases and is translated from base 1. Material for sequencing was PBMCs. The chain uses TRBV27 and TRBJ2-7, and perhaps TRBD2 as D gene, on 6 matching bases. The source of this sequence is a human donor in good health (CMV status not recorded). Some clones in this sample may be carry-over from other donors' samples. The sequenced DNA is TGTGCCAGCAGTTTATCGGGGGGTCTTTGGGAGCAGTACTTC. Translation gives CASSLSGGLWEQYF.